Listed here are 6 T cell receptor beta chains from one sample, sequenced in a study of blood T cell repertoires in COVID-19. The data were produced by immunoSEQ multiplex PCR, yet TCRdb's version contains in-frame clones alone and is incomplete. The sample lists 90,000 to 120,000 clones; 90% to 95% were seen once. Sequencing input: peripheral blood. The source of these receptors is a woman aged 25 to 39 with acute or convalescent COVID-19.

V usage is TRBV7-2 and J usage is TRBJ2-1; TRBD2 matches at 8 bases. Germline trimming cut 4 bases from V and 5 bases from J; bases unmatched to any gene: 19. Germline V lookup: CDR1 SGHTA, CDR2 FQGNSA. The CDR3 has 19 amino acids. This CDR3 is CASSSPRDFSGTGHNEQFF. The CDR3 nucleotides are TGTGCCAGCAGCTCACCGCGGGATTTTAGCGGGACGGGGCACAATGAGCAGTTCTTC.

The V call is TRBV6-2 or TRBV6-3, the J call TRBJ2-7; D call uncertain. Between the trimmed V and J ends, which lost 2 bases and 0 bases, there was a span of 5 bases. CDR1 MNHEY and CDR2 SVGEGT come from the germline V gene. The CDR3 contains 13 residues. For the CDR3, the DNA is TGTGCCAGCAGTTACGCGGCCTCCTACGAGCAGTACTTC. Translation: CASSYAASYEQYF.

The CDR3 loop reads CSVEETETDTQYF. The CDR3 coding sequence is TGCAGCGTTGAAGAGACAGAGACAGATACGCAGTATTTT. The chain carries TRBV29-1 and TRBJ2-3; maybe TRBD1 (5 bases). Germline V gives CDR1 SQVTM, CDR2 ANQGSEA. The CDR3 sequence is 13 residues long. Trimming shortened V by 0 bases and J by 3 bases, and 7 bases separated the two germline ends.

J is TRBJ1-6 and V is TRBV3-1 (or the pseudogene TRBV3-2), with D tentatively TRBD1 (6 bases). Germline V gene lookup returns CDR1 LGHDT and CDR2 YNNKEL (reference sequence). The V end was cut by 0 bases, the J end by 7 bases, with 10 bases between. This CDR3 has 15 amino acids. For the CDR3, the DNA is TGTGCCAGCAGCCAAGAGGCAGGGGTAAATTCACCCCTCCACTTT. This encodes CASSQEAGVNSPLHF.

This sequence joins TRBV7-3 and TRBJ2-6, with D maybe TRBD1 (7 bases). The CDR3 contains 17 residues. V was trimmed by 5 bases and J by 0 bases, leaving 14 bases between them. CDR1 SGHTA and CDR2 FQGTGA come from the germline V gene. CDR3 sequence: CASSLAGGNSGANVLTF. The CDR3 nucleotides read TGTGCCAGCAGCCTGGCAGGGGGGAACTCTGGGGCCAACGTCCTGACTTTC.

This chain uses TRBV28 with TRBJ1-5, with 7 bases that match TRBD1. The CDR3 totals 13 residues. Germline lookup yields CDR1 MDHEN and CDR2 SYDVKM. V trimming: 10 bases; J trimming: 11 bases; junction bases outside the gene matches: 14. This CDR3 reads CATLRDSGSAQHF. DNA for the CDR3: TGTGCCACCCTTCGGGACAGCGGGTCAGCCCAGCATTTT.